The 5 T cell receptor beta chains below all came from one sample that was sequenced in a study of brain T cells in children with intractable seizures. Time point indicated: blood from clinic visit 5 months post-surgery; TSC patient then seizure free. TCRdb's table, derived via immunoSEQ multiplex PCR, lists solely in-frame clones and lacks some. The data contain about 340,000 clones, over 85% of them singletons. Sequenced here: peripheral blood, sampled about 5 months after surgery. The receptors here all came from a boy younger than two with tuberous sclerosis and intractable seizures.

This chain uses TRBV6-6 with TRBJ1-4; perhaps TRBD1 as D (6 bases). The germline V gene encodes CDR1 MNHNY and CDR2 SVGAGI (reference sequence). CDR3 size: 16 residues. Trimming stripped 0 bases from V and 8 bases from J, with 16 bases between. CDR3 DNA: TGTGCCAGCAGTTACTCACAGGGAGGAGGAGGAGAAAAACTGTTTTTT. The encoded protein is CASSYSQGGGGEKLFF.

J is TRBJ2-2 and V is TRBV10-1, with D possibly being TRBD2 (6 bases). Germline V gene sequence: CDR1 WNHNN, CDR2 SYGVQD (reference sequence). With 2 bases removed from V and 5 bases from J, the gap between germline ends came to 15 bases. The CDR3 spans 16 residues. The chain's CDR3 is CASSERSGTRTGELFF. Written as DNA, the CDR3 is TGCGCCAGCAGTGAGCGTAGCGGAACAAGAACCGGGGAGCTGTTTTTT.

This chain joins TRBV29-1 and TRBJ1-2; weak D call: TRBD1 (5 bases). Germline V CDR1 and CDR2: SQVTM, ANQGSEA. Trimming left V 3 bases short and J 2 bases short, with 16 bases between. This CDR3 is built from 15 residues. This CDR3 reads CSVEGPTPRNYGYTF. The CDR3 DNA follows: TGCAGCGTTGAGGGACCGACCCCTCGGAACTATGGCTACACCTTC.

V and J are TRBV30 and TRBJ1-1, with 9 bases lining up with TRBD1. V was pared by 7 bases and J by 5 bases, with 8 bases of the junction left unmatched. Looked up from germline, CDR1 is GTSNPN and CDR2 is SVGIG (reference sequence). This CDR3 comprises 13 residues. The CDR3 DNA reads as TGTGCCTCCCTACAGGGGGCGAATACTGAAGCTTTCTTT. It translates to CASLQGANTEAFF.

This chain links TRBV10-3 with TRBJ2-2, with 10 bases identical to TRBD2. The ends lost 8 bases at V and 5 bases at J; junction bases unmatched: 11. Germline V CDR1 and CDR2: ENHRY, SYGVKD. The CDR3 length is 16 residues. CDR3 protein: CAIRSSGGRRTGELFF. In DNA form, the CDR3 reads TGTGCCATCCGCTCTAGCGGGGGTCGGCGGACCGGGGAGCTGTTTTTT.